The table lists the clone carrying this T cell receptor (beta chain) with many counts. Antigen: not known. The data stem from a study of T cells after yellow fever vaccination. Study details: Low-cell-number fractions underwent preparation using SMART-Seq v4 Ultra Low Input. Points from the study as a whole: The CD4 and CD8 compartments had a small share of their clonotypes in common. Secondary responses were weaker yet peaked faster, day 5 versus 15.

Template-switching 5'RACE yielded the TCR cDNA; a universal primer site and UMIs were added in the process. A single record per CDR3 protein comes from TCRdb applying MiXCR to the 5' RACE reads. The sample consists of roughly 50,000 distinct CDR3 sequences, 7.4% of them appearing once. V dropped 2 bases and J dropped 4; count of bases not matched to a gene: 8. Germline loops: CDR1 MNHEY, CDR2 SVGAGI. CDR3 length: 16 amino acids. Sequencing was performed on CD8+ T cells sorted from PBMCs, taken around 16 days after the first yellow fever vaccination. This rearrangement joins TRBV6-5 to TRBJ2-5; the match to TRBD1 covers 9 bases. The TCR comes from a young man who received the YFV17D yellow fever vaccine. The CDR3 reads CASSYERDRESETQYF. The CDR3 coding sequence is TGTGCCAGCAGTTACGAACGGGACAGGGAGTCAGAGACCCAGTACTTC.